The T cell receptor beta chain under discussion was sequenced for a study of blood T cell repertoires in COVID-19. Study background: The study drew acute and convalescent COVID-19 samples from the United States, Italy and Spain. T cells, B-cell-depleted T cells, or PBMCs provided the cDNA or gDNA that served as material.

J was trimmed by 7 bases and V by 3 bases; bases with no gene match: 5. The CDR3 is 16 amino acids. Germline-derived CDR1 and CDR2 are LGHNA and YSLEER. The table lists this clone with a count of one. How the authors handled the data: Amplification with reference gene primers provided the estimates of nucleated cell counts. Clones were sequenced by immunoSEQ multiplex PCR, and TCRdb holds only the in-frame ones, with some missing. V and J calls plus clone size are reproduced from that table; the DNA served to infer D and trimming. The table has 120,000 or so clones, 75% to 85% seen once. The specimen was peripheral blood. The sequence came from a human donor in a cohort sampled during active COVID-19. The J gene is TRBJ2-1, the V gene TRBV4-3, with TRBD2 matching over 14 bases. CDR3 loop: CASSQTSGGGQNEQFF. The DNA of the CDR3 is TGCGCCAGCAGCCAGACTAGCGGGGGGGGCCAAAATGAGCAGTTCTTC.